A single sample gave rise to the 29 T cell receptor beta chains below, sequenced in a study of blood T cell repertoires in COVID-19. Assay: immunoSEQ multiplex PCR; the TCRdb copy retains only in-frame clones and omits some. The profile shows around 100,000 clones, around 91% of them singletons. The source material was peripheral blood. Source of these receptors: a woman of 80 years or more with acute or convalescent COVID-19.

The chain has TRBV21-1 and TRBJ2-1; TRBD2 is the table's D call, not checked against the DNA. TRBV21-1 corresponds to a pseudogene. The CDR3 consists of 18 residues. The CDR3 protein is CASRKPKGGGSSYNEQFF. The CDR3 coding sequence is TGTGCCAGCAGAAAACCGAAAGGGGGGGGAAGCTCCTACAATGAGCAGTTCTTC.

The chain couples TRBV5-1 to TRBJ2-3; D unresolved. Germline CDR1 reads SGHRS; CDR2 reads YFSETQ. Between the trimmed V and J ends, which lost 1 base and 0 bases, there was a span of 6 bases. There are 14 residues in the CDR3. This CDR3 reads CASSLSPSTDTQYF. The DNA for the CDR3 is TGCGCCAGCAGCTTGTCCCCTAGCACAGATACGCAGTATTTT.

The chain combines TRBV29-1 with TRBJ1-2; unclear D gene. The CDR3 has 13 residues. The germline V gene encodes CDR1 SQVTM and CDR2 ANQGSEA. Trimming stripped 5 bases from V and 4 bases from J, with 14 bases between. CDR3 region: CSVLTQALYGYTF. In nucleotides, the CDR3 is TGCAGCGTTCTCACCCAAGCTCTCTATGGCTACACCTTC.

This chain links TRBV5-4 with TRBJ1-2; the D gene is possibly TRBD1 (6 bases). V lost 0 bases to trimming and J lost 1 base, with 10 bases between them. In germline, CDR1 is SGHNT, CDR2 YYREEE (reference sequence). This CDR3 has 15 residues. In DNA, the CDR3 is TGTGCCAGCAGCTTGGTAACAGGGATTAACTATGGCTACACCTTC. As protein: CASSLVTGINYGYTF.

V and J are TRBV5-1 and TRBJ2-1; 8 bases map to TRBD1. V gave up 0 bases and J gave up 4 bases; unmatched junction bases: 3. Per the germline V gene, CDR1 is SGHRS and CDR2 is YFSETQ. This CDR3 is 15 amino acids long. This CDR3 is CASSLEGQDYNEQFF. Written as DNA, the CDR3 is TGCGCCAGCAGCTTGGAGGGACAGGATTACAATGAGCAGTTCTTC.

As DNA, the CDR3 is TGTGCCAGCATTAGGGGAAAATCAGGAGATACGCAGTATTTT. This encodes CASIRGKSGDTQYF. V and J are TRBV2 and TRBJ2-3; tentative D call: TRBD1 (5 bases). The CDR3 length is 14 residues. The ends were cut back, 7 bases at V and 5 bases at J, with 16 bases in the middle. Per the germline V gene, CDR1 is SNHLY and CDR2 is FYNNEI.

V gene TRBV5-1 combines with J gene TRBJ2-1; TRBD2 matches at 7 bases. The CDR3 is made up of 17 amino acids. Per the germline V gene, CDR1 is SGHRS and CDR2 is YFSETQ. J gave up 8 bases and V 6 bases, and 20 bases lay outside the gene matches. In DNA form, the CDR3 reads TGCGCCAGCACCCAGAAATTATCGGGGGGTCCTCGGGATGAGCAGTTCTTC. Translation: CASTQKLSGGPRDEQFF.

The V gene is TRBV18, the J gene TRBJ2-3; 8 bases match TRBD2. This CDR3 region has 16 residues. CDR1 and CDR2 from the germline V gene are KGHSH and LQKENI. After removal of 0 bases from V and 0 bases from J, the junction contained 2 bases not matched to a gene. CDR3 in DNA: TGTGCCAGCTCACCACCGAGCGGGGGAAGCACAGATACGCAGTATTTT. Amino acid sequence: CASSPPSGGSTDTQYF.

CDR3 in DNA: TGTGCCAGCAGCATATACGACGAGGGGGCCCACACTGAAGCTTTCTTT. Translation gives CASSIYDEGAHTEAFF. The chain is built from TRBV9 and TRBJ1-1; the match to TRBD1 covers 7 bases. From germline, CDR1 is SGDLS and CDR2 YYNGEE. The CDR3 is 16 amino acids. Losses at the gene ends were 4 bases for V and 3 bases for J; bases not matched to a gene: 12.

V is TRBV10-3 and J is TRBJ2-7, with 7 bases lining up with TRBD1. The CDR3 runs to 13 residues. Germline CDR1 and CDR2: ENHRY and SYGVKD. J gave up 1 base and V 6 bases, and 3 bases lay outside the gene matches. CDR3 protein: CAISDRASYEQYF. The CDR3 nucleotides read TGTGCCATCAGCGACAGGGCATCCTACGAGCAGTACTTC.

V gene TRBV18 combines with J gene TRBJ2-7; D remains ambiguous. The germline gives CDR1 KGHSH, CDR2 LQKENI. The CDR3 is 13 amino acids. V lost 3 bases, J lost 2 bases, and 8 bases lay in between. The CDR3 DNA reads as TGTGCCAGCTCACCCACAAACGCCTACGAGCAGTACTTC. Residues: CASSPTNAYEQYF. The full variable domain, rest sourced from reference TRBV18 and TRBJ2-7, is NAGVMQNPRHLVRRRGQEARLRCSPMKGHSHVYWYRQLPEEGLKFMVYLQKENIIDESGMPKERFSAEFPKEGPSILRIQQVVRGDSAAYFCASSPTNAYEQYFGPGTRLTVT.

This chain connects TRBV5-4 to TRBJ1-4; 7 nucleotides match TRBD1. The CDR3 totals 15 residues. V lost 4 bases to trimming and J lost 8 bases; unmatched junction nucleotides: 11. The germline V gene encodes CDR1 SGHNT and CDR2 YYREEE (reference sequence). The CDR3 is CASSSEQGRGEKLFF. CDR3 in DNA: TGTGCCAGCAGCAGTGAACAGGGGAGAGGGGAAAAACTGTTTTTT.

This chain links TRBV6-1 with TRBJ1-2, with D unclear. Trimming left V 2 bases short and J 4 bases short, with 14 bases between. Germline values: CDR1 MNHNS, CDR2 SASEGT. CDR3 size: 15 residues. The CDR3 bases are TGTGCCAGCAGTGAACGGGATGAGGGCAGCTATGGCTACACCTTC. Its translation is CASSERDEGSYGYTF.

This clone showed up just a few times. The V gene is TRBV27, the J gene TRBJ1-2; D remains ambiguous. The V end was cut by 3 bases, the J end by 3 bases, with 11 bases between. Germline CDR1 and CDR2: MNHEY and SMNVEV (reference sequence). CDR3 length equals 14 residues. The CDR3 region has the DNA TGTGCCAGCAGTTTGCGAGGGAACGACTATGGCTACACCTTC. Residues: CASSLRGNDYGYTF.

In its sample, this clone was seen a few times. This chain connects TRBV29-1 to TRBJ2-3; 9 bases are shared with TRBD2. CDR1 and CDR2 from the germline V gene are SQVTM and ANQGSEA. The trim removed 4 bases at V and 4 bases at J, leaving 9 bases unmatched. The CDR3 contains 15 residues. The CDR3 DNA reads TGCAGCGTTGTAACCGGGACTAGCAGGGCAGATACGCAGTATTTT. It codes for CSVVTGTSRADTQYF.

The chain combines TRBV20-1 with TRBJ1-1; no firm D call. V dropped 3 bases and J dropped 0 bases, with 5 bases sitting between them. In germline, CDR1 is DFQATT, CDR2 SNEGSKA (reference sequence). The CDR3 is 12 amino acids. CDR3 coding DNA: TGCAGTGCTAGTCACTTGAACACTGAAGCTTTCTTT. Amino acids: CSASHLNTEAFF.

The rearrangement joins TRBV2 to TRBJ1-4, with 7 bases identical to TRBD1. This CDR3 comprises 14 residues. Germline V gene sequence: CDR1 SNHLY, CDR2 FYNNEI. With V trimmed by 5 bases and J by 7 bases, 7 bases remained unmatched. CDR3 region: CASSRQGRTEKLFF. The CDR3 DNA reads TGTGCCAGCAGTAGACAGGGCCGAACTGAAAAACTGTTTTTT.

V is TRBV5-1 and J is TRBJ2-3, with 9 bases aligning to TRBD2. From germline, CDR1 is SGHRS and CDR2 YFSETQ. CDR3 length equals 15 residues. V lost 4 bases and J lost 0; bases outside the gene matches: 3. CDR3 loop: CASSPSGASTDTQYF. The CDR3, as DNA: TGCGCCAGCAGCCCTAGCGGGGCTAGCACAGATACGCAGTATTTT.

The CDR3 nucleotides read TGTGCCACCAAGGACAGGAAGAGCTCCTACGAGCAGTACTTC. It specifies CATKDRKSSYEQYF. The chain recombines TRBV19 with TRBJ2-7, with 7 bases that match TRBD1. CDR1 is LNHDA, CDR2 SQIVND, per germline (reference sequence). V lost 10 bases and J lost 0; bases outside the gene matches: 9. The CDR3 has 14 amino acids. Variable domain in full (rest from reference TRBV19 and TRBJ2-7): DGGITQSPKYLFRKEGQNVTLSCEQNLNHDAMYWYRQDPGQGLRLIYYSQIVNDFQKGDIAEGYSVSREKKESFPLTVTSAQKNPTAFYLCATKDRKSSYEQYFGPGTRLTVT.

The chain links TRBV5-1 to TRBJ1-4, with 8 positions matching TRBD1. Germline V gene lookup returns CDR1 SGHRS and CDR2 YFSETQ. V was pared by 2 bases and J by 8 bases, with 5 bases of the junction left unmatched. The CDR3 extends over 14 amino acids. CDR3 sequence: CASSFRGLGEKLFF. The CDR3 DNA reads TGCGCCAGCAGCTTCAGGGGGCTGGGAGAAAAACTGTTTTTT. The full variable domain, completed using reference TRBV5-1 and TRBJ1-4, is KAGVTQTPRYLIKTRGQQVTLSCSPISGHRSVSWYQQTPGQGLQFLFEYFSETQRNKGNFPGRFSGRQFSNSRSEMNVSTLELGDSALYLCASSFRGLGEKLFFGSGTQLSVL.

This clone was seen only once. The chain links TRBV3-1 (or the pseudogene TRBV3-2) to TRBJ2-3; D is perhaps TRBD2 (5 bases). Trimming cost V 1 base and J 6 bases, with 8 bases left between them. From germline, CDR1 is LGHDT and CDR2 YNNKEL (reference sequence). CDR3 length: 13 residues. CDR3 loop: CASSQVERDTQYF. CDR3 nucleotides: TGTGCCAGCAGCCAAGTTGAGCGGGATACGCAGTATTTT.

V gene TRBV6-5 combines with J gene TRBJ2-7; the D is unclear. The V end lost 0 bases, the J end lost 1 base, and 7 bases lay between the germline ends. Germline CDR1 and CDR2: MNHEY and SVGAGI. The CDR3 contains 14 residues. CDR3 sequence: CASSYSARSYEQYF. CDR3 bases: TGTGCCAGCAGTTACTCGGCCAGATCCTACGAGCAGTACTTC.

V and J are TRBV4-1 and TRBJ1-4; weak D call: TRBD1 (5 bases). The V gene's germline CDR1 is MGHRA and CDR2 YSYEKL. The CDR3 is made up of 15 amino acids. Trimming took off 4 bases at V and 7 bases at J, with 16 bases between the two ends. The CDR3: CASSPALGGGEKLFF. In nucleotides, the CDR3 is TGCGCCAGCAGCCCGGCACTCGGGGGGGGTGAAAAACTGTTTTTT.

The chain carries TRBV30 and TRBJ1-1, with TRBD1 identical over 8 bases. The CDR3 is 15 amino acids. CDR1 GTSNPN and CDR2 SVGIG come from the germline V gene (reference sequence). V gave up 1 base and J gave up 3 bases; unmatched junction bases: 7. The CDR3 region has the DNA TGTGCCTGGAGTGGGACGGACAGGGCGGACACTGAAGCTTTCTTT. This codes for CAWSGTDRADTEAFF.

The chain employs TRBV23-1 and TRBJ2-5; 7 nucleotides line up with TRBD2. TRBV23-1 is identified as an open reading frame with a role that is uncertain. Trimming cost V 2 bases and J 2 bases; bases outside gene matches: 5. The CDR3 extends over 15 amino acids. CDR3 residues: CASSQGGRDQETQYF. CDR3 DNA: TGCGCCAGCAGTCAAGGGGGGAGGGATCAAGAGACCCAGTACTTC.

The chain carries TRBV30 and TRBJ1-2, with TRBD1 matching over 7 bases. This CDR3 comprises 12 residues. The germline V gene encodes CDR1 GTSNPN and CDR2 SVGIG (reference sequence). The J segment lost 5 bases and the V segment lost 3 bases, leaving 3 bases of the junction unmatched. CDR3 residues: CAWRDRSYGYTF. CDR3 DNA sequence: TGTGCCTGGAGGGACAGGTCGTATGGCTACACCTTC. Complete variable domain (other parts from reference TRBV30 and TRBJ1-2): SQTIHQWPATLVQPVGSPLSLECTVEGTSNPNLYWYRQAAGRGLQLLFYSVGIGQISSEVPQNLSASRPQDRQFILSSKKLLLSDSGFYLCAWRDRSYGYTFGSGTRLTVV.

The J gene is TRBJ1-6, the V gene TRBV6-4; the D is unclear. Trimming cost V 0 bases and J 7 bases, with 4 bases left between them. The CDR3 is 13 residues long. Germline CDR1 MRHNA, CDR2 SNTAGT. The CDR3: CASSDSQNSPLHF. In nucleotides, the CDR3 is TGTGCCAGCAGTGACTCCCAGAATTCACCCCTCCACTTT.

The gene calls are TRBV29-1 and TRBJ1-2; possibly TRBD1 for D (5 bases). Trimming took 1 base from V and 6 from J, leaving 6 bases between them. Germline CDR1 reads SQVTM; CDR2 reads ANQGSEA. This CDR3 is 11 amino acids long. The CDR3 is CSVEGGDGYTF. The CDR3 DNA sequence: TGCAGCGTTGAAGGGGGGGATGGCTACACCTTC.

The V gene is TRBV7-3, the J gene TRBJ2-7, with 14 bases fitting TRBD2. Germline V lookup: CDR1 SGHTA, CDR2 FQGTGA. The CDR3 runs 16 residues. Trimming at V came to 5 bases and at J to 2 bases, leaving 5 bases not matched to a gene. The CDR3 protein is CASSPGLAGATYEQYF. Written as DNA, the CDR3 is TGTGCCAGCAGCCCGGGACTAGCGGGGGCCACCTACGAGCAGTACTTC.